This section outlines one T cell receptor beta chain sequence together with its context. Clones were read by immunoSEQ multiplex PCR, and TCRdb kept only the in-frame ones, dropping some. The sample has more than 85,000 clones, 75% to 80% seen once. This entry comes from a study of blood T cell repertoires in COVID-19. Overall study context: Donors in the United States, Italy and Spain gave samples during acute or convalescent COVID-19. PBMCs, B-cell-depleted T cells, or T cells were the source of the cDNA or gDNA that made up the material.

Per the germline V gene, CDR1 is SGDLS and CDR2 is YYNGEE. CDR3 length: 13 amino acids. The V gene lost 2 bases and the J gene lost 3 bases, with 6 bases spanning the gap. Sequencing was done on a sample of peripheral blood. This rearrangement joins TRBV9 to TRBJ2-1; TRBD2 might be the D (5 bases). This sequence originates from a woman aged 80 or older with active or convalescent COVID-19. In nucleotides, the CDR3 is TGTGCCAGCAGCGTCGGGGTCTACAATGAGCAGTTCTTC. It translates to CASSVGVYNEQFF. The whole variable domain, remainder taken from reference TRBV9 and TRBJ2-1, is DSGVTQTPKHLITATGQRVTLRCSPRSGDLSVYWYQQSLDQGLQFLIQYYNGEERAKGNILERFSAQQFPDLHSELNLSSLELGDSALYFCASSVGVYNEQFFGPGTRLTVL.